A single sample gave rise to the 5 T cell receptor beta chains below, sequenced in a study of T-cell memory formation after mild COVID-19. MiXCR, applied by TCRdb to the 5' RACE reads, yields one record per CDR3 protein. The table records more than 300,000 distinct CDR3 sequences, roughly 13% of them present only once. The sample was PBMCs or a T cell subset sorted from them (not recorded which). These receptors were taken from a man aged 18 to 29 who had mild COVID-19 (a few samples of this study predate the infection). Cell type and time point are not known.

In this sample, this clonotype turned up a few times. V and J are TRBV29-1 and TRBJ2-7, with D unresolved. V lost 0 bases and J lost 2, with 11 bases in between. The CDR3 spans 14 residues. The germline gives CDR1 SQVTM, CDR2 ANQGSEA. CDR3 sequence: CSVEDRGRPYEQYF. In DNA form, the CDR3 reads TGCAGCGTTGAAGATCGAGGACGGCCCTACGAGCAGTACTTC.

The chain is built from TRBV20-1 and TRBJ2-3, with a weak D call TRBD1 (5 bases). There are 14 residues in the CDR3. The V gene's germline CDR1 is DFQATT and CDR2 SNEGSKA (reference sequence). V was shortened by 0 bases and J by 5 bases, with 12 bases between the two germline ends. This CDR3 reads CSARDGAWGDTQYF. For the CDR3, the DNA is TGCAGTGCTAGAGATGGGGCTTGGGGAGATACGCAGTATTTT.

The chain links TRBV5-6 to TRBJ1-1; unclear D gene. Germline V gene sequence: CDR1 SGHDT, CDR2 YYEEEE. This CDR3 spans 13 amino acids. The V end lost 3 bases, the J end lost 1 base, and 7 bases lay between the germline ends. DNA of the CDR3: TGTGCCAGCAGCTCAGACCAGAACACTGAAGCTTTCTTT. It yields the protein CASSSDQNTEAFF.

The chain uses TRBV5-1 and TRBJ2-7, with TRBD1 identical over 8 bases. V shed 6 bases and J 6 bases; nucleotides not matched to a gene: 11. Germline CDR1 is SGHRS and CDR2 is YFSETQ. This CDR3 comprises 14 residues. CDR3 loop: CASTTLGQGAEQYF. The CDR3 DNA follows: TGCGCCAGCACGACGCTAGGACAGGGAGCCGAGCAGTACTTC.

This clonotype was seen many times. This chain links TRBV6-2 or TRBV6-3 with TRBJ2-5; TRBD1 aligns across 7 bases. Per the germline V gene, CDR1 is MNHEY and CDR2 is SVGEGT. The CDR3 is 15 residues long. Unmatched junction bases numbered 6, after V lost 5 bases and J lost 0 bases. This chain's CDR3 is CASSPDREYQETQYF. In DNA, the CDR3 is TGTGCCAGCAGTCCAGACAGGGAGTACCAAGAGACCCAGTACTTC.